This is a list of T cell receptor beta chains from one sample in a study of T cells in Graves' hyperthyroidism and ophthalmopathy. Each CDR3 protein is one row after TCRdb ran MiXCR on the multiplex PCR reads. Of 250,000 or so distinct CDR3 sequences in the sample, around 15% were seen once. Material: blood. The receptor source for this set is a woman aged 45-59 years with Graves' hyperthyroidism that later progressed to Graves' ophthalmopathy. The CDR3 runs from the conserved cysteine through the conserved F or W. D genes are given only for firm matches. Only part of the rows carry a size: once, few, many, or a class if the clone is expanded.

.	TRBV7-2	.	TRBJ1-1	TGTGCCAGCAGCCCGGACATCCCAAGGCGCACTGAAGCTTTCTTT	CASSPDIPRRTEAFF
few	TRBV6-1	.	TRBJ1-2	TGTGCCTGCAGTGAAGGTGGGGGGGAAGGCTACACCTTC	CACSEGGGEGYTF
once	TRBV2	TRBD2	TRBJ2-2	TGTGCCAGCAGTGAAGGGGGAACTCCGGGGGGACTGTTTTTT	CASSEGGTPGGLFF
many	TRBV6-5	TRBD1	TRBJ2-7	TGTGCCAGCAGTTACTCGACGGGACAGGGTTACGAGCAGTACTTC	CASSYSTGQGYEQYF
.	TRBV12-5	TRBD2	TRBJ2-7	TGTGCTAGTGGTTTGCTGGTGGCTAGCGGGAGATGCGAGCAGTACTTC	CASGLLVASGRCEQYF
many	TRBV6-1	.	TRBJ2-7	TGTGCCAGCACCCGGTCGGGGGGCGAGTTCGAGCAGTACTTC	CASTRSGGEFEQYF
.	TRBV19	.	TRBJ2-7	TGTGCCAGTAGTCCGGAGAGGTATTGGGAAGAGCAGTACTTC	CASSPERYWEEQYF
many	TRBV2	.	TRBJ2-2	TGTGCCAGCAGTGCTTTGAGGGGGACTCACGGGGAGCTGTTTTTT	CASSALRGTHGELFF
many	TRBV9	.	TRBJ1-5	TGTGCCAGCAGCGAATCAGGTTATCAGCCCCAGCATTTT	CASSESGYQPQHF
many	TRBV27	TRBD1	TRBJ2-7	TGTGCCAGCAGACCGACAGGGCGGACCTACGAGCAGTACTTC	CASRPTGRTYEQYF
many	TRBV2	TRBD2	TRBJ2-1	TGTGCCAGCACCTTAGGACTAGCGGGGAACAATGAGCAGTTCTTC	CASTLGLAGNNEQFF
many	TRBV5-1	TRBD2	TRBJ2-2	TGCGCCAGCAGCCCAAATCCCGGGACGCTAGCGGCCGGGGAGCTGTTTTTT	CASSPNPGTLAAGELFF
many	TRBV11-2	TRBD2	TRBJ2-7	TGTGCCAGCACCCTACGGGAGGGCTTCTACGAGCAGTACTTC	CASTLREGFYEQYF
few	TRBV5-8	.	TRBJ1-3	TGTGCCAGCAACGCGGGGGTTGGAAACACCATATATTTT	CASNAGVGNTIYF
few	TRBV5-1	.	TRBJ1-6	TGCGCCAGCAGCTTCACTCCAGAGAATTCACCCCTCCACTTT	CASSFTPENSPLHF
many	TRBV5-1	TRBD2	TRBJ2-3	TGCGCCAGCAGCTTAGCGGGACCAGATACGCAGTATTTT	CASSLAGPDTQYF
many	TRBV5-1	.	TRBJ1-1	TGCGCCAGCAGCTTGGTCTCGGCTAACACTGAAGCTTTCTTT	CASSLVSANTEAFF
few	TRBV9	.	TRBJ2-1	TGTGCCAGCAGCGTAGGCCCTAACTTCTCCTACAATGAGCAGTTCTTC	CASSVGPNFSYNEQFF
many	TRBV7-9	.	TRBJ1-1	TGTGCCAGCAGCTTATTCGGGGAATCCACTGAAGCTTTCTTT	CASSLFGESTEAFF
many	TRBV11-2	TRBD1	TRBJ1-3	TGTGCCAGCAGCTTGACAGGGGCTACCGGAAACACCATATATTTT	CASSLTGATGNTIYF
many	TRBV28	.	TRBJ2-1	TGTGCCAGCAGTTCAACCGGACACTCAAAAGGATACAATGAGCAGTTCTTC	CASSSTGHSKGYNEQFF
once	TRBV2	.	TRBJ1-2	TGTGCCAGCAGTGAGGGAACGGGCTACACCTTC	CASSEGTGYTF
few	TRBV6-2/TRBV6-3	TRBD2	TRBJ2-3	TGTGCCAGCAGTATCACTAGCGGGAGGCCCACAGATACGCAGTATTTT	CASSITSGRPTDTQYF
many	TRBV29-1	.	TRBJ2-1	TGCAGCGTTGGGATCCGGGGTGAGCAGTTCTTC	CSVGIRGEQFF
.	TRBV6-6	.	TRBJ2-3	TGTGCCAGCAGTTACTTCCGAGCCTATGGGACAGATACGCAGTATTTT	CASSYFRAYGTDTQYF
many	TRBV20-1	.	TRBJ2-7	TGCAGTGCTAGAGACGGGCTATTAGTGGCGGGTGAGCAGTACTTC	CSARDGLLVAGEQYF